This T cell receptor (beta chain) emerged from a study of blood T cells in healthy people across ages. Study findings and constraints: Getting older went along with TCR beta diversity per million T cells dropping roughly linearly. TCR beta diversity correlated strongly with naive T cell percentage. Versus aged donors, long-lived donors had higher diversity and more naive CD4+ cells.

The authors ran a second PCR of 7 to 11 cycles using a sample-barcoded 5' primer and a J-beta primer mix. TCRdb analysed the 5' RACE reads with MiXCR anew, one entry per CDR3 protein. The sample records around 1.5 million distinct CDR3 sequences, 59% being singletons. As regards this clonotype: Its antigen is undetermined.

Trimming left V 0 bases short and J 4 bases short, with 15 bases between. Germline lookup yields CDR1 MNHEY and CDR2 SVGAGI. This CDR3 region has 16 residues. Input material: blood. This sequence originates from a man younger than 35 in good health. V gene TRBV6-5 combines with J gene TRBJ2-5; D is undetermined. CDR3 region: CASSYSWTGRGETQYF. In DNA form, the CDR3 reads TGTGCCAGCAGTTACTCGTGGACGGGCCGAGGAGAGACCCAGTACTTC.